Listed here are 9 T cell receptor beta chains from one sample, sequenced in a study of shared clonotypes between healthy human individuals. Repertoires were generated with immunoSEQ multiplex PCR, while TCRdb's copy carries only in-frame clones and drops some. The sample contains some 1,600,000 clones, 98% of which appear only once. Sequenced sample: naive CD4+ T cells sorted from blood. Subset: CD45RA+ positively selected. These receptors were collected from a man aged 30 to 45 in good health.

J is TRBJ2-7 and V is TRBV29-1, with 10 bases lining up with TRBD2. CDR3 length: 15 residues. Trimming at V came to 7 bases and at J to 5 bases, leaving 14 bases not matched to a gene. Germline CDR1 SQVTM, CDR2 ANQGSEA. The CDR3 coding sequence is TGCAGCGCGTTGGAGTGGACTAGCGGCAGGGACGAGCAGTACTTC. It yields the protein CSALEWTSGRDEQYF.

As regards this clone: Other DNA sequences from this sample encode an identical CDR3 as well. The chain combines TRBV10-3 with TRBJ2-7; the D gene is possibly TRBD1 (5 bases). CDR3 length: 12 amino acids. The germline V gene encodes CDR1 ENHRY and CDR2 SYGVKD. Trimming cost V 2 bases and J 4 bases, with 6 bases left between them. CDR3 in amino acids: CAISETGYEQYF. DNA of the CDR3: TGTGCCATCAGTGAGACAGGTTACGAGCAGTACTTC.

About this clone: The same CDR3 also results from other DNA sequences found in this sample. This chain links TRBV5-4 with TRBJ2-7, with 10 bases that match TRBD1. Losses at the gene ends were 4 bases for V and 3 bases for J; bases not matched to a gene: 4. The CDR3 is made up of 14 amino acids. The germline V gene encodes CDR1 SGHNT and CDR2 YYREEE (reference sequence). The CDR3 is CASSQGQGRYEQYF. For the CDR3, the DNA is TGTGCCAGCAGCCAGGGACAGGGGCGCTACGAGCAGTACTTC.

The rearrangement uses TRBV5-1 and TRBJ2-5, with D possibly being TRBD1 (6 bases). Germline V lookup: CDR1 SGHRS, CDR2 YFSETQ. V shed 3 bases and J shed 12 bases, with 18 bases lying between them. The CDR3 sequence is 13 residues long. The CDR3 bases are TGCGCCAGCAGCTCGGGCCGCGGACAGACGGAGTACTTC. This gives the protein CASSSGRGQTEYF.

In DNA, the CDR3 is TGTGCCAGCAGCTTAGGCGGACCGACCGAGGGGCAGTTCTTC. Encoded protein: CASSLGGPTEGQFF. The gene calls are TRBV7-8 and TRBJ2-1; a weak D match, TRBD2 (5 bases). This CDR3 has 14 amino acids. Germline CDR1 is SGHVS and CDR2 is FQNEAQ. The V end was cut by 1 base, the J end by 12 bases, with 16 bases between.

Worth noting for this clone: The same CDR3 is also encoded by other DNA sequences in this sample. CDR3 coding DNA: TGTGCCAGTCGGACAGGGGGGGACACTGAAGCTTTCTTT. Translation gives CASRTGGDTEAFF. The chain employs TRBV19 and TRBJ1-1; TRBD1 matches 10 bases. The CDR3 is 13 amino acids. The V segment lost 8 bases and the J segment 3 bases; nucleotides outside the gene matches: 3. CDR1 is LNHDA and CDR2 is SQIVND in the germline V gene (reference sequence).

V and J are TRBV13 and TRBJ2-7; D perhaps matches TRBD1 (6 bases). Trimming removed 5 bases at V and 0 bases at J, with 11 bases between. The length of the CDR3 is 14 residues. The V gene's germline CDR1 is PRHDT and CDR2 FYEKMQ (reference sequence). CDR3 in amino acids: CASSGRGSSYEQYF. As DNA, the CDR3 is TGTGCCAGCAGCGGCAGGGGAAGCTCCTACGAGCAGTACTTC.

The gene calls are TRBV4-3 and TRBJ1-1, with 8 bases lining up with TRBD1. V gave up 5 bases and J gave up 1 base; unmatched junction bases: 12. Germline V gene data show CDR1 as LGHNA and CDR2 as YSLEER. This CDR3 has 17 amino acids. The CDR3 loop is CASSSGQGDSGNTEAFF. In DNA, the CDR3 is TGCGCCAGCAGCTCCGGACAGGGCGATTCGGGGAACACTGAAGCTTTCTTT.

CDR3 in amino acids: CASGRSGASEQFF. CDR3 bases: TGTGCCAGCGGGAGGTCTGGGGCTAGTGAGCAGTTCTTC. V is TRBV6-5 and J is TRBJ2-1; TRBD2 is a possible D gene (6 bases). The length of the CDR3 is 13 residues. The V end was cut by 8 bases, the J end by 9 bases, with 17 bases between. Germline V gives CDR1 MNHEY, CDR2 SVGAGI.